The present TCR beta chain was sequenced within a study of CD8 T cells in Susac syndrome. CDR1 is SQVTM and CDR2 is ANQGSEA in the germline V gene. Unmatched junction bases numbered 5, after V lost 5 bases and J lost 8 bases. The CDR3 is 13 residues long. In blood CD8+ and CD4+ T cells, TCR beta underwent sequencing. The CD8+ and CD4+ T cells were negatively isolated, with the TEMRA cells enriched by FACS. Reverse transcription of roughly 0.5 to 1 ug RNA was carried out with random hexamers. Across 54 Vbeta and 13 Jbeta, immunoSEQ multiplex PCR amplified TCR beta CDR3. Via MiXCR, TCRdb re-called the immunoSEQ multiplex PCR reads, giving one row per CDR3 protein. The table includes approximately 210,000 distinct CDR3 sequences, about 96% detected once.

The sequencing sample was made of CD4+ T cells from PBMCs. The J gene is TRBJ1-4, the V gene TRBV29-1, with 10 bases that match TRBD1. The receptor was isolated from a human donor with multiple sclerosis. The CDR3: CSVSGTGVEKLFF. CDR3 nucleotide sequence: TGCAGCGTTTCCGGGACAGGGGTCGAAAAACTGTTTTTT.